The clone carrying this T cell receptor beta chain has a count of ten or more. Germline V gene sequence: CDR1 SEHNR, CDR2 FQNEAQ (reference sequence). Trimming pared 5 bases from V and 3 bases from J, leaving 13 bases between. The CDR3 runs 14 residues. The record originates from a study of regulatory T cells in long-lasting Graves disease. The time point: newly diagnosed GD, antithyroid drugs for less than 3 months. The authors made the TCR library using RNA they extracted from PBMCs. Combining iRepertoire HTBI primers with Arm-PCR of CDR3 regions, the authors built TCR beta libraries. TCRdb analysed the multiplex PCR reads with MiXCR anew, one entry per CDR3 protein. The sample lists over 450,000 distinct CDR3 sequences; 12% were seen once. This sample was also put to use in a study of T cells in Graves' hyperthyroidism and ophthalmopathy. This second report adds: Diagnoses used clinical symptoms, serum thyroxine and TRAb, thyroid ultrasound and orbital computed tomography.

The sequencing used peripheral blood mononuclear cells (PBMCs), collected at new diagnosis, from a patient treated with antithyroid drugs. The sequence was obtained from a woman aged 30 to 39 with Graves disease. The chain joins TRBV7-9 to TRBJ1-1; D ambiguous. The CDR3 reads CASSLSYSDTEAFF. DNA for the CDR3: TGTGCCAGCAGCCTTTCCTATAGCGACACTGAAGCTTTCTTT. The full variable domain, completed using reference TRBV7-9 and TRBJ1-1, is DTGVSQNPRHKITKRGQNVTFRCDPISEHNRLYWYRQTLGQGPEFLTYFQNEAQLEKSRLLSDRFSAERPKGSFSTLEIQRTEQGDSAMYLCASSLSYSDTEAFFGQGTRLTVV.